The TCR beta chain under discussion was sequenced for a study of blood T cells in healthy people across ages. Through a sample-barcoded 5' primer and a J-beta primer mix, a second PCR was run for roughly 7 to 11 cycles. TCRdb fed the 5' RACE reads into MiXCR, producing one record per CDR3 protein. The profile shows around 650,000 distinct CDR3 sequences, approximately 30% of them singletons. To note about this clonotype: The target antigen is unknown.

Study results and limitations: The long-lived group displayed more naive CD4+ cells, plus higher diversity, than the aged donors did. In older individuals, TCR beta diversity per million T cells was lower, falling roughly linearly with age.

The study recruited healthy Caucasian donors from Russia who were aged about 6 to 100. This CDR3 spans 17 amino acids. Per germline, CDR1 MNHNS and CDR2 SASEGT. V trimming: 2 bases; J trimming: 2 bases; junction bases outside the gene matches: 8. Sequencing was performed on blood. This TCR was recovered from a woman at least 80 years old in good health. The chain has TRBV6-1 and TRBJ2-3; 9 nucleotides align to TRBD1. CDR3 loop: CASSEQYRGRFTDTQYF. DNA of the CDR3: TGTGCCAGCAGTGAACAGTACAGGGGGCGATTCACAGATACGCAGTATTTT.